The 32 T cell receptor beta chains below come from one sample, sequenced in a study of cytomegalovirus exposure and HLA in healthy donors. Primers: 60 Vbeta forward and 13 Jbeta reverse. Here immunoSEQ multiplex PCR was the method, and the copy in TCRdb shows in-frame clones only, minus some. The sample lists about 60,000 clones; 60% to 85% were seen once. The specimen was PBMCs. The origin of the receptors is a woman aged 40 to 55 in good health and CMV-seropositive.

Comment on this clone: This probably arose from a read error, given a far larger clone one base away. Different DNA sequences within this sample yield the same CDR3. The genes are TRBV6-6 and TRBJ2-7, with a tentative D call TRBD1 (6 bases). The CDR3 extends over 14 amino acids. Germline CDR1 reads MNHNY; CDR2 reads SVGAGI (reference sequence). The CDR3 spells CASSYGGRGYEQYF. As DNA, the CDR3 is TGCGCCAGCAGTTACGGCGGCAGGGGATACGAGCAGTACTTC.

The V gene is TRBV7-9, the J gene TRBJ1-2; no reliable D call. This CDR3 has 13 amino acids. V was cut by 3 bases and J by 0 bases, with 5 bases left in between. Germline CDR1 is SEHNR and CDR2 is FQNEAQ (reference sequence). The CDR3 sequence: CASSFTPNYGYTF. As DNA, the CDR3 is TGTGCCAGCAGCTTTACACCTAACTATGGCTACACCTTC.

This sequence joins TRBV14 and TRBJ1-2, with D hard to call. V lost 4 bases and J lost 6, with 15 bases in between. The CDR3 has 14 residues. Germline V gives CDR1 SGHDN, CDR2 FVKESK. The CDR3: CASSPAGPRDGYTF. The CDR3 coding sequence is TGTGCCAGCAGCCCCGCGGGTCCCCGGGATGGCTACACCTTC.

The chain is built from TRBV7-8 and TRBJ2-3; 8 nucleotides match TRBD2. Trimming removed 5 bases from V and 1 base from J; junction bases left unmatched: 11. The CDR3 loop spans 17 amino acids. Germline CDR1 and CDR2: SGHVS and FQNEAQ. CDR3 protein: CASSPRGGTRGTDTQYF. For the CDR3, the DNA is TGTGCCAGCAGCCCCAGGGGTGGGACTAGGGGCACAGATACGCAGTATTTT.

The rearrangement uses TRBV5-1 and TRBJ1-5; 9 bases align to TRBD1. J was trimmed by 6 bases and V by 4 bases; bases with no gene match: 8. Germline CDR1 and CDR2: SGHRS and YFSETQ. This CDR3 region has 15 residues. CDR3 sequence: CASSPWTGEGQPQHF. CDR3 bases: TGCGCCAGCAGCCCGTGGACAGGGGAGGGTCAGCCCCAGCATTTT.

The chain combines TRBV5-1 with TRBJ1-6; tentatively, D is TRBD1 (6 bases). The germline gives CDR1 SGHRS, CDR2 YFSETQ. The length of the CDR3 is 13 residues. Trimming took off 2 bases at V and 8 bases at J, with 8 bases between the two ends. CDR3 coding DNA: TGCGCCAGCAGCTTAGCAGGGGATTCACCCCTCCACTTT. Residues: CASSLAGDSPLHF.

This sequence joins TRBV5-1 and TRBJ2-1; the match to TRBD2 covers 8 bases. CDR1 is SGHRS and CDR2 is YFSETQ in the germline V gene. V shed 3 bases and J 1 base; nucleotides not matched to a gene: 9. This CDR3 comprises 17 residues. The CDR3 region has the DNA TGCGCCAGCAGCTGGGGAAGTAGCGGGATATCCTACAATGAGCAGTTCTTC. This encodes CASSWGSSGISYNEQFF.

This sequence joins TRBV4-1 and TRBJ2-5; TRBD1 matches 7 bases. CDR3 length equals 16 residues. V lost 1 base to trimming and J lost 4 bases; unmatched junction nucleotides: 9. Germline CDR1 is MGHRA and CDR2 is YSYEKL. CDR3 region: CASSQGGSGGRETQYF. As DNA, the CDR3 is TGCGCCAGCAGCCAAGGAGGGTCAGGGGGTCGAGAGACCCAGTACTTC.

Remarks on this clone: Being one base from a much bigger clone, this may be a read error. The chain has TRBV11-1 and TRBJ1-1; no clear D. This CDR3 region has 13 residues. V lost 3 bases to trimming and J lost 0 bases, with 5 bases between them. Germline V CDR1 and CDR2: SGHAT, FQDESV (reference sequence). The CDR3 nucleotides read TGTGCCAGCAGCTTGAGGCTGAACACTGAAGCTTTCTTT. Translated, it gives CASSLRLNTEAFF.

This clone was observed a few times. The chain links TRBV14 to TRBJ2-5; 11 nucleotides align to TRBD2. CDR3 length equals 15 residues. Germline V gene lookup returns CDR1 SGHDN and CDR2 FVKESK. The V segment lost 0 bases and the J segment 4 bases; nucleotides outside the gene matches: 1. This chain's CDR3 is CASSQDGLAGETQYF. CDR3 nucleotide sequence: TGTGCCAGCAGCCAAGATGGACTAGCGGGAGAGACCCAGTACTTC.

V usage is TRBV5-6 and J usage is TRBJ2-1; 11 bases match TRBD1. Germline V gene sequence: CDR1 SGHDT, CDR2 YYEEEE. The CDR3 totals 14 residues. J was trimmed by 9 bases and V by 4 bases; bases with no gene match: 6. CDR3 coding DNA: TGTGCCAGCAGCCCGGACAGGGGGCGGGTTGAGCAGTTCTTC. It yields the protein CASSPDRGRVEQFF.

The gene calls are TRBV11-3 and TRBJ2-7; D possibly corresponds to TRBD1 (6 bases). Germline lookup yields CDR1 SGHNT and CDR2 YENEEA. V was pared by 2 bases and J by 0 bases, with 11 bases between. The CDR3 is 15 amino acids. CDR3 nucleotide sequence: TGTGCCAGCAGCTTAATGGCAGGGGACTCCTACGAGCAGTACTTC. Its translation: CASSLMAGDSYEQYF. Looking up the rest from reference TRBV11-3 and TRBJ2-7 gives the full variable domain: EAGVVQSPRYKIIEKKQPVAFWCNPISGHNTLYWYLQNLGQGPELLIRYENEEAVDDSQLPKDRFSAERLKGVDSTLKIQPAELGDSAVYLCASSLMAGDSYEQYFGPGTRLTVT.

The CDR3 here is CASSPAGTSGGQETQYF. The CDR3 DNA follows: TGTGCCAGCAGCCCGGCCGGGACTAGCGGTGGACAAGAGACCCAGTACTTC. The V call is TRBV7-9, the J call TRBJ2-5, with 11 bases fitting TRBD2. The CDR3 covers 17 residues. The junction had 10 bases not matched to a gene; V was cut back by 5 bases and J by 2 bases. Germline CDR1 SEHNR, CDR2 FQNEAQ (reference sequence).

This clone counts as large. This rearrangement joins TRBV5-6 to TRBJ2-2; 8 nucleotides align to TRBD1. Germline values: CDR1 SGHDT, CDR2 YYEEEE. V trimming: 4 bases; J trimming: 4 bases; junction bases outside the gene matches: 12. The CDR3 totals 17 residues. The CDR3 spells CASSPLDRVFGTGELFF. The CDR3 region has the DNA TGTGCCAGCAGCCCACTGGACAGGGTATTTGGCACCGGGGAGCTGTTTTTT.

V is TRBV4-1 and J is TRBJ2-7, with D maybe TRBD1 (6 bases). V lost 4 bases, J lost 6 bases, and 19 bases lay in between. The CDR3 loop spans 15 amino acids. The germline V gene has CDR1 MGHRA and CDR2 YSYEKL. The CDR3 DNA reads TGCGCCAGCAGCCTCGAGGGGTCAGGGGATGGCGAGCAGTACTTC. Protein sequence: CASSLEGSGDGEQYF.

This clone was recorded only once. The chain recombines TRBV19 with TRBJ1-1; tentatively, D is TRBD1 (5 bases). The CDR3 covers 15 residues. CDR1 LNHDA and CDR2 SQIVND come from the germline V gene (reference sequence). Between the trimmed V and J ends, which lost 5 bases and 4 bases, there was a span of 17 bases. The CDR3 DNA reads TGTGCCAGTAGTCACCCCGGGGGGAGTGGCACTGAAGCTTTCTTT. It is translated as CASSHPGGSGTEAFF.

The V gene is TRBV5-1, the J gene TRBJ1-1, with D maybe TRBD1 (6 bases). V dropped 5 bases and J dropped 1 base, with 9 bases sitting between them. This CDR3 contains 13 residues. Germline loops: CDR1 SGHRS, CDR2 YFSETQ. CDR3 sequence: CASRDRENTEAFF. The CDR3 nucleotides read TGCGCCAGCAGGGACAGAGAGAACACTGAAGCTTTCTTT. The complete variable domain, with remaining parts taken from reference TRBV5-1 and TRBJ1-1, reads KAGVTQTPRYLIKTRGQQVTLSCSPISGHRSVSWYQQTPGQGLQFLFEYFSETQRNKGNFPGRFSGRQFSNSRSEMNVSTLELGDSALYLCASRDRENTEAFFGQGTRLTVV.

This clone was seen more than once but under ten times. The V gene is TRBV5-1, the J gene TRBJ2-5; D unresolved. The CDR3 is made up of 14 amino acids. The ends were cut back, 0 bases at V and 4 bases at J, with 10 bases in the middle. Germline V CDR1 and CDR2: SGHRS, YFSETQ. The DNA for the CDR3 is TGCGCCAGCAGCTTGGGGGTAGCTGCAGAGACCCAGTACTTC. It encodes CASSLGVAAETQYF.

The genes are TRBV9 and TRBJ1-2; 8 bases are a match to TRBD1. This CDR3 region has 15 residues. Germline V gene data show CDR1 as SGDLS and CDR2 as YYNGEE. V shed 4 bases and J 4 bases; nucleotides not matched to a gene: 9. CDR3 protein: CASSSRQGAAYGYTF. The CDR3 bases are TGTGCCAGCAGCTCCCGTCAGGGGGCGGCCTATGGCTACACCTTC.

This rearrangement joins TRBV30 to TRBJ1-5; TRBD1 is a possible D gene (6 bases). CDR1 GTSNPN and CDR2 SVGIG come from the germline V gene (reference sequence). V shed 1 base and J shed 0 bases, with 10 bases lying between them. The CDR3 runs to 15 residues. This CDR3 is CAWSDWGLSNQPQHF. The CDR3 DNA reads as TGTGCCTGGAGTGATTGGGGGCTTAGCAATCAGCCCCAGCATTTT.

This rearrangement joins TRBV30 to TRBJ1-2, with 9 bases matching TRBD1. Germline V lookup: CDR1 GTSNPN, CDR2 SVGIG (reference sequence). The length of the CDR3 is 14 residues. After removal of 3 bases from V and 4 bases from J, the junction contained 6 bases not matched to a gene. The CDR3 protein is CAWRGQGGLYGYTF. For the CDR3, the DNA is TGTGCCTGGAGGGGACAGGGAGGGCTCTATGGCTACACCTTC.

The gene calls are TRBV7-2 and TRBJ2-1; 16 bases line up with TRBD2. J was trimmed by 6 bases and V by 5 bases; bases with no gene match: 7. The length of the CDR3 is 17 residues. In germline, CDR1 is SGHTA, CDR2 FQGNSA. The CDR3 reads CASSRPGLAGGGNEQFF. In DNA form, the CDR3 reads TGTGCCAGCAGCCGACCGGGACTAGCGGGGGGGGGCAATGAGCAGTTCTTC. The full variable domain, completed using reference TRBV7-2 and TRBJ2-1, is GAGVSQSPSNKVTEKGKDVELRCDPISGHTALYWYRQSLGQGLEFLIYFQGNSAPDKSGLPSDRFSAERTGGSVSTLTIQRTQQEDSAVYLCASSRPGLAGGGNEQFFGPGTRLTVL.

This chain links TRBV2 with TRBJ1-2, with a possible D match to TRBD1 (5 bases). Germline V gives CDR1 SNHLY, CDR2 FYNNEI. The CDR3 loop spans 14 amino acids. Trimming pared 3 bases from V and 8 bases from J, leaving 16 bases between. The CDR3 spells CASSEAWGRMGYTF. The DNA of the CDR3 is TGTGCCAGCAGTGAGGCGTGGGGCCGAATGGGCTACACCTTC.

This clone was detected a few times. J is TRBJ2-7 and V is TRBV9; D is possibly TRBD2 (5 bases). With 0 bases removed from V and 5 bases from J, the gap between germline ends came to 12 bases. CDR1 and CDR2 (germline): SGDLS, YYNGEE. The CDR3 is 14 residues long. The chain's CDR3 is CASSVGGVLHEQYF. The CDR3, as DNA: TGTGCCAGCAGCGTAGGGGGAGTACTCCACGAGCAGTACTTC.

The V call is TRBV20-1, the J call TRBJ1-1; no clear D gene. This CDR3 is 11 amino acids long. CDR1 and CDR2 (germline): DFQATT, SNEGSKA (reference sequence). Between the trimmed V and J ends, which lost 3 bases and 10 bases, there was a span of 12 bases. CDR3 nucleotides: TGCAGTGCTAGGTTCGGACTAGGAGCTTTCTTT. Translating it yields CSARFGLGAFF.

The CDR3 nucleotides are TGTGCCAGCAGTTTTTTAGGGGGCACACTACTTAGCACAGATACGCAGTATTTT. This translates into CASSFLGGTLLSTDTQYF. The chain links TRBV27 to TRBJ2-3, with 7 bases matching TRBD1. The CDR3 totals 18 residues. The V segment lost 3 bases and the J segment 0 bases; nucleotides outside the gene matches: 12. Germline CDR1 is MNHEY and CDR2 is SMNVEV (reference sequence).

The chain couples TRBV5-4 to TRBJ2-1; D uncertain. The CDR3 spans 14 residues. V was cut by 2 bases and J by 3 bases, with 9 bases left in between. Germline V CDR1 and CDR2: SGHNT, YYREEE (reference sequence). This CDR3 reads CASSLTESYNEQFF. In DNA, the CDR3 is TGTGCCAGCAGCTTAACAGAGAGCTACAATGAGCAGTTCTTC.

The sample holds a few counts of this clone. The chain is built from TRBV27 and TRBJ1-1, with 9 positions matching TRBD1. From germline, CDR1 is MNHEY and CDR2 SMNVEV (reference sequence). V lost 5 bases to trimming and J lost 2 bases; unmatched junction nucleotides: 9. The CDR3 contains 16 residues. In DNA, the CDR3 is TGTGCCAGCAGTCCGGGGACAGGGATGGCAAACACTGAAGCTTTCTTT. This encodes CASSPGTGMANTEAFF.

The chain employs TRBV4-3 and TRBJ2-5; unclear D gene. V lost 0 bases and J lost 1, with 12 bases in between. The CDR3 spans 16 residues. Germline values: CDR1 LGHNA, CDR2 YSLEER. Here the CDR3 reads CASSQDLAYPQETQYF. In nucleotides, the CDR3 is TGCGCCAGCAGCCAAGATCTTGCGTACCCCCAAGAGACCCAGTACTTC.

The J gene is TRBJ2-7, the V gene TRBV5-6; 7 bases fit TRBD1. The CDR3 covers 15 residues. Germline V gene lookup returns CDR1 SGHDT and CDR2 YYEEEE. V was pared by 4 bases and J by 0 bases, with 7 bases of the junction left unmatched. The CDR3 region has the DNA TGTGCCAGCAGCCCGTTGGACAGGCTCTCCTACGAGCAGTACTTC. It is translated as CASSPLDRLSYEQYF.

The chain carries TRBV7-2 and TRBJ2-3; 8 bases are a match to TRBD2. The ends lost 5 bases at V and 1 base at J; junction bases unmatched: 2. This CDR3 contains 14 residues. Looked up from germline, CDR1 is SGHTA and CDR2 is FQGNSA. The CDR3 loop reads CASSPTSGTDTQYF. Written as DNA, the CDR3 is TGTGCCAGCAGCCCGACTAGCGGCACAGATACGCAGTATTTT.

CDR3 DNA: TGTGCCAGCAGCCACGGGGGGGCTGGGGCCAACGTCCTGACTTTC. This sequence encodes CASSHGGAGANVLTF. The rearrangement uses TRBV6-5 and TRBJ2-6; 8 bases are shared with TRBD2. The trim removed 6 bases at V and 2 bases at J, leaving 3 bases unmatched. The CDR3 length is 15 residues. Germline lookup yields CDR1 MNHEY and CDR2 SVGAGI.